These 20 T cell receptor beta chains were all obtained from the same sample, sequenced in a study of regulatory T cells in long-lasting Graves disease. Arm-PCR with iRepertoire HTBI primers amplified the CDR3 regions for these TCR beta libraries. MiXCR was run by TCRdb on the multiplex PCR reads, yielding one entry per CDR3 protein. This table has 680,000 or so distinct CDR3 sequences, less than 20% appearing once. The time point denotes: newly diagnosed GD, antithyroid drugs for less than 3 months. After RNA was extracted from PBMCs, the TCR library was made from it. The same data also contributed to another study, on T cells in Graves' hyperthyroidism and ophthalmopathy.

The material was peripheral blood mononuclear cells (PBMCs), obtained at new diagnosis, from a patient treated with antithyroid drugs. The receptors here all came from a woman in her twenties or thirties with Graves disease.

This clonotype was counted only a few times. V usage is TRBV27 and J usage is TRBJ2-5; perhaps TRBD2 as D (5 bases). Trimming removed 3 bases from V and 2 bases from J, with 10 bases in between. The CDR3 has 14 amino acids. Germline-derived CDR1 and CDR2 are MNHEY and SMNVEV (reference sequence). For the CDR3, the DNA is TGTGCCAGCAGTTTGGACTGGTTACAAGAGACCCAGTACTTC. Residues: CASSLDWLQETQYF.

This clonotype occurred many times. The chain is built from TRBV2 and TRBJ2-5; 12 bases align to TRBD2. Germline CDR1 is SNHLY and CDR2 is FYNNEI. This CDR3 region has 17 residues. Trimming took 1 base from V and 4 from J; bases not matched to a gene: 7. This CDR3 is CASSEGLAGEGGETQYF. The CDR3 coding sequence is TGTGCCAGCAGTGAAGGACTAGCGGGAGAGGGAGGAGAGACCCAGTACTTC.

In its sample, this clonotype was seen a few times. The DNA of the CDR3 is TGTGCCACCAGCAGAGACATAGGGGCGGGAGAAAAACTGTTTTTT. Translating gives CATSRDIGAGEKLFF. The V and J genes are TRBV15 and TRBJ1-4; maybe TRBD1 (5 bases). Trimming took off 0 bases at V and 8 bases at J, with 13 bases between the two ends. This CDR3 spans 15 amino acids. Germline assignment: CDR1 LNHNV and CDR2 YYDKDF (reference sequence).

Many counts were recorded for this clonotype. V gene TRBV20-1 combines with J gene TRBJ2-1; D is possibly TRBD2 (5 bases). The CDR3 loop spans 14 amino acids. V was trimmed by 5 bases and J by 4 bases, leaving 15 bases between them. The germline CDR1 and CDR2 sequences are DFQATT and SNEGSKA (reference sequence). CDR3: CSAQDSDLYNEQFF. Written as DNA, the CDR3 is TGCAGTGCTCAGGACTCGGACCTTTACAATGAGCAGTTCTTC.

This clonotype has just a few counts. DNA for the CDR3: TGTGCCAGCAGACTGACCGGGACCGACTATGGCTACACCTTC. This codes for CASRLTGTDYGYTF. The gene calls are TRBV3-1 and TRBJ1-2, with D possibly TRBD1 on 5 matching bases. The CDR3 covers 14 residues. The germline CDR1 and CDR2 sequences are LGHDT and YNNKEL (reference sequence). V was trimmed by 6 bases and J by 3 bases, leaving 14 bases between them.

This clonotype was seen repeatedly, ten times or more. The rearrangement joins TRBV7-6 to TRBJ2-1, with D unresolved. Germline V lookup: CDR1 SGHVS, CDR2 FNYEAQ. Trimming took off 2 bases at V and 7 bases at J, with 9 bases between the two ends. The CDR3 is 13 residues long. The CDR3 reads CASSLSNRNEQFF. The DNA of the CDR3 is TGTGCCAGCAGCTTATCGAATAGAAATGAGCAGTTCTTC.

The rearrangement joins TRBV5-8 to TRBJ2-2; the D is unclear. Germline V gene lookup returns CDR1 SGHTS and CDR2 YDEGEE. The CDR3 runs to 14 residues. V was trimmed by 6 bases and J by 5 bases, leaving 14 bases between them. The CDR3 reads CASTQRPLTGELFF. In DNA, the CDR3 is TGTGCCAGCACCCAGCGCCCGCTTACCGGGGAGCTGTTTTTT.

This clonotype turned up a few times. A much larger clone differs from this one at a single base, so this may be a read error. The genes are TRBV12-3 or TRBV12-4 and TRBJ1-2; D gene uncertain. This CDR3 region has 13 residues. The CDR3 sequence is CACSFDTGSGYTF. The DNA for the CDR3 is TGTGCCTGCAGTTTTGATACCGGATCCGGCTACACCTTC.

The chain is built from TRBV30 and TRBJ2-7; unclear D gene. Trimming took off 0 bases at V and 3 bases at J, with 9 bases between the two ends. The CDR3 loop spans 13 amino acids. Germline V lookup: CDR1 GTSNPN, CDR2 SVGIG (reference sequence). The CDR3 here is CAWSVHGSYEQYF. CDR3 sequence (DNA): TGTGCCTGGAGTGTACACGGCAGCTACGAGCAGTACTTC.

The chain recombines TRBV5-1 with TRBJ2-1, with a weak D call TRBD1 (6 bases). The V and J ends lost 4 bases and 8 bases respectively, with 13 bases between them. The CDR3 is 13 residues long. In germline, CDR1 is SGHRS, CDR2 YFSETQ. CDR3 nucleotide sequence: TGCGCCAGCAGCGACCAGGGGTGGGATGAGCAGTTCTTC. Residues: CASSDQGWDEQFF.

This clonotype was picked up many times. The chain is built from TRBV19 and TRBJ2-2; D is possibly TRBD1 (5 bases). This CDR3 is 14 amino acids long. Trimming cost V 3 bases and J 5 bases, with 10 bases left between them. Germline-derived CDR1 and CDR2 are LNHDA and SQIVND (reference sequence). CDR3: CASSILRTTGELFF. CDR3 DNA sequence: TGTGCCAGTAGTATTTTACGGACAACCGGGGAGCTGTTTTTT.

At least ten counts were recorded for this clonotype. V gene TRBV28 combines with J gene TRBJ1-1; D gene unclear. V was pared by 7 bases and J by 5 bases, with 8 bases between. Per the germline V gene, CDR1 is MDHEN and CDR2 is SYDVKM. This CDR3 is 11 amino acids long. The CDR3: CASTRGTEAFF. In DNA, the CDR3 is TGTGCCAGCACGCGAGGTACTGAAGCTTTCTTT.

Many counts were recorded for this clonotype. This chain uses TRBV6-5 with TRBJ1-5; 9 nucleotides agree with TRBD1. The CDR3 loop spans 19 amino acids. The germline V gene encodes CDR1 MNHEY and CDR2 SVGAGI. V was clipped by 4 bases and J by 2 bases; unmatched bases: 15. CDR3 coding DNA: TGTGCCAGCAGTTCTCTCCCGGGACAGGGATCACATCGCAATCAGCCCCAGCATTTT. It encodes CASSSLPGQGSHRNQPQHF.

This clonotype has ten or more counts. This chain connects TRBV24-1 to TRBJ2-7; 9 bases are shared with TRBD1. The CDR3 length is 15 residues. Trimming took 3 bases from V and 4 from J; bases not matched to a gene: 6. Germline assignment: CDR1 KGHDR and CDR2 SFDVKD. CDR3 protein: CATSDAGTGSYEQYF. CDR3 nucleotide sequence: TGTGCCACCAGTGATGCCGGGACAGGGTCTTACGAGCAGTACTTC.

This clonotype was observed a few times. The J gene is TRBJ1-1, the V gene TRBV7-2, with D uncertain. Between the trimmed V and J ends, which lost 3 bases and 7 bases, there was a span of 9 bases. The CDR3 covers 12 residues. Germline V gene lookup returns CDR1 SGHTA and CDR2 FQGNSA. CDR3 bases: TGTGCCAGCAGCTTGGTAGGATTTGAAGCTTTCTTT. Protein: CASSLVGFEAFF.

This rearrangement joins TRBV29-1 to TRBJ2-1; 13 bases agree with TRBD2. The V and J ends lost 4 bases and 0 bases, in that order; junction bases with no gene match: 12. CDR1 is SQVTM, CDR2 ANQGSEA, per germline. The CDR3 consists of 19 residues. In nucleotides, the CDR3 is TGCAGCGTTGTACTCAGGGGGACTAGCGGGACCTACTCCTACAATGAGCAGTTCTTC. The encoded protein is CSVVLRGTSGTYSYNEQFF.

This clonotype was seen at least ten times. The genes are TRBV7-3 and TRBJ2-1; D is ambiguous. The length of the CDR3 is 14 residues. V dropped 0 bases and J dropped 4 bases, with 7 bases sitting between them. Germline assignment: CDR1 SGHTA and CDR2 FQGTGA. The CDR3 sequence is CASSLTQAYNEQFF. The CDR3 coding sequence is TGTGCCAGCAGCTTAACGCAGGCATACAATGAGCAGTTCTTC.

This clonotype was picked up a small number of times. J is TRBJ1-3 and V is TRBV3-1; D unresolved. The V and J ends lost 4 bases and 8 bases respectively, with 12 bases between them. Germline-derived CDR1 and CDR2 are LGHDT and YNNKEL (reference sequence). The CDR3 totals 13 residues. CDR3 coding DNA: TGTGCCAGCAGCCCGCGAGCTGGGGACACCATATATTTT. Its translation: CASSPRAGDTIYF.

This clonotype was observed many times. The gene calls are TRBV29-1 and TRBJ2-7; a possible D gene is TRBD2 (6 bases). The CDR3 is made up of 13 amino acids. Trimming removed 4 bases from V and 7 bases from J, with 17 bases in between. The V gene's germline CDR1 is SQVTM and CDR2 ANQGSEA. The DNA for the CDR3 is TGCAGCGTTGTGGGGGGAGGACGGGGTGAGCAGTACTTC. This codes for CSVVGGGRGEQYF.

This clonotype was observed at least ten times. The rearrangement uses TRBV2 and TRBJ2-7; possible D gene TRBD2, 6 bases. The CDR3 contains 13 residues. Between the trimmed V and J ends, which lost 10 bases and 2 bases, there was a span of 15 bases. CDR1 and CDR2 (germline): SNHLY, FYNNEI. The CDR3 DNA sequence: TGTGCCAACGACAAGGCGGGGCCCTACGAGCAGTACTTC. Translation gives CANDKAGPYEQYF.